The next 20 T cell receptor beta chains were all read from a single sample in a study of blood T cell repertoires in COVID-19 (dated by TCRdb to between 2020 and 2021). Library method: the immunoSEQ multiplex PCR assay. Held by TCRdb, this immuneACCESS table contains in-frame sequences only and omits some clones. Under half of the omission traces to an unresolved V gene where checked; the cause of the rest is unknown. For this sample the table gives 250,000 to 300,000 clones, of which more than 70% were detected only once. In total, the top ten clones hold 5.7% of the sample. The sequencing input was peripheral blood. The receptors originated from an elderly man with acute or convalescent COVID-19.

The sample holds one count of this clone. The rearrangement links TRBV27 to TRBJ2-1, with a tentative D call TRBD2 (5 bases). The V and J ends lost 6 bases and 9 bases respectively, with 27 bases between them. Germline V lookup: CDR1 MNHEY, CDR2 SMNVEV (reference sequence). This CDR3 spans 17 amino acids. CDR3 region: CASSLSSGKPVAREQFF. DNA for the CDR3: TGTGCCAGCAGCCTAAGTTCGGGGAAGCCGGTTGCACGTGAGCAGTTCTTC.

The chain carries TRBV3-1 (or the pseudogene TRBV3-2) and TRBJ1-5; D is unclear. The CDR3 is 13 amino acids. Germline assignment: CDR1 LGHDT and CDR2 YNNKEL (reference sequence). Trimming removed 4 bases from V and 5 bases from J, with 9 bases in between. Written as DNA, the CDR3 is TGTGCCAGCAGCCCAGGAAACGATCAGCCCCAGCATTTT. Its translation: CASSPGNDQPQHF.

The chain has TRBV5-1 and TRBJ2-1; 7 nucleotides agree with TRBD1. CDR1 is SGHRS, CDR2 YFSETQ, per germline. The CDR3 runs to 14 residues. With 0 bases clipped from V and 8 bases from J, the junction kept 5 bases outside the gene matches. The CDR3 DNA follows: TGCGCCAGCAGCTTGGACGGACAGGTCTATGAGCAGTTCTTC. The encoded protein is CASSLDGQVYEQFF.

The chain links TRBV5-1 to TRBJ1-5, with 7 bases identical to TRBD1. Germline V gene lookup returns CDR1 SGHRS and CDR2 YFSETQ. This CDR3 has 14 amino acids. V shed 2 bases and J 7 bases; nucleotides not matched to a gene: 6. The CDR3 DNA reads as TGCGCCAGCAGCTTCGGGACAGAGGAGCAGCCCCAGCATTTT. Translation gives CASSFGTEEQPQHF.

Comment on this clone: Other DNA sequences in the sample encode the same CDR3. The gene calls are TRBV5-1 and TRBJ2-7, with TRBD1 matching 9 bases. The CDR3 length is 15 residues. Germline CDR1 and CDR2: SGHRS and YFSETQ. Germline trimming cut 0 bases from V and 2 bases from J; bases unmatched to any gene: 3. In nucleotides, the CDR3 is TGCGCCAGCAGCTTGGGGGGGACAGGGACCTACGAGCAGTACTTC. Amino acid sequence: CASSLGGTGTYEQYF. Supplemented by reference TRBV5-1 and TRBJ2-7, the full variable domain reads KAGVTQTPRYLIKTRGQQVTLSCSPISGHRSVSWYQQTPGQGLQFLFEYFSETQRNKGNFPGRFSGRQFSNSRSEMNVSTLELGDSALYLCASSLGGTGTYEQYFGPGTRLTVT.

The V and J genes are TRBV19 and TRBJ1-3; no reliable D call. Germline assignment: CDR1 LNHDA and CDR2 SQIVND (reference sequence). Trimming shortened V by 6 bases and J by 8 bases, and 14 bases separated the two germline ends. The CDR3 has 13 amino acids. This chain's CDR3 is CASRNSPGYTIYF. The CDR3, as DNA: TGTGCCAGTAGGAACTCTCCGGGGTACACCATATATTTT. Supplemented by reference TRBV19 and TRBJ1-3, the full variable domain reads DGGITQSPKYLFRKEGQNVTLSCEQNLNHDAMYWYRQDPGQGLRLIYYSQIVNDFQKGDIAEGYSVSREKKESFPLTVTSAQKNPTAFYLCASRNSPGYTIYFGEGSWLTVV.

The chain has TRBV2 and TRBJ2-1; D gene unclear. CDR1 is SNHLY and CDR2 is FYNNEI in the germline V gene. The CDR3 covers 13 residues. Trimming left V 7 bases short and J 0 bases short, with 7 bases between. CDR3 DNA: TGTGCCAGCAACCGAGTCTCCTACAATGAGCAGTTCTTC. Its protein is CASNRVSYNEQFF.

J is TRBJ2-5 and V is TRBV7-2; 13 bases are a match to TRBD2. Germline V gene data show CDR1 as SGHTA and CDR2 as FQGNSA. This CDR3 has 20 amino acids. J gave up 2 bases and V 0 bases, and 12 bases lay outside the gene matches. The CDR3 is CASSLARWSGGLAGQETQYF. CDR3 in DNA: TGTGCCAGCAGCTTAGCGAGATGGTCGGGGGGACTAGCGGGGCAAGAGACCCAGTACTTC.

Written as DNA, the CDR3 is TGTGCCATCAAAGGAGAGGGCGGAAACATTCAGTACTTC. This encodes CAIKGEGGNIQYF. The V gene is TRBV10-3, the J gene TRBJ2-4; TRBD2 is a possible D gene (5 bases). Germline CDR1 reads ENHRY; CDR2 reads SYGVKD. Trimming cost V 7 bases and J 6 bases, with 13 bases left between them. The CDR3 runs 13 residues.

The gene calls are TRBV6-5 and TRBJ2-7, with a weak D call TRBD2 (8 bases). The CDR3 length is 15 residues. The germline gives CDR1 MNHEY, CDR2 SVGAGI. Trimming took off 6 bases at V and 2 bases at J, with 17 bases between the two ends. The CDR3 reads CASSQGGLGTYEQYF. The CDR3 DNA is TGTGCCAGCAGCCAGGGGGGACTAGGGACCTACGAGCAGTACTTC.

This clone was observed once. This chain connects TRBV19 to TRBJ2-7, with 9 bases identical to TRBD1. Losses at the gene ends were 5 bases for V and 3 bases for J; bases not matched to a gene: 5. Germline lookup yields CDR1 LNHDA and CDR2 SQIVND (reference sequence). CDR3 length equals 14 residues. The CDR3 is CASSPRTGDYEQYF. The CDR3 DNA reads TGTGCCAGTAGTCCGAGGACAGGGGACTACGAGCAGTACTTC.

This clone was recorded once. The rearrangement links TRBV29-1 to TRBJ2-1, with 12 positions matching TRBD2. The CDR3 is 17 amino acids. Germline V lookup: CDR1 SQVTM, CDR2 ANQGSEA. Trimming removed 7 bases from V and 0 bases from J; junction bases left unmatched: 10. CDR3 DNA: TGCAGCGCCCTCAGACTAGCGGGGGCTAGCTCCTACAATGAGCAGTTCTTC. It yields the protein CSALRLAGASSYNEQFF.

The genes are TRBV6-5 and TRBJ1-6; D is possibly TRBD1 (6 bases). The V gene lost 4 bases and the J gene lost 7 bases, with 8 bases spanning the gap. The germline V gene encodes CDR1 MNHEY and CDR2 SVGAGI. This CDR3 comprises 13 residues. The CDR3 DNA reads as TGTGCCAGCAGTTCCACAGGGAATTCACCCCTCCACTTT. As protein: CASSSTGNSPLHF.

V gene TRBV7-3 combines with J gene TRBJ2-2, with D perhaps matching TRBD1 (6 bases). This CDR3 comprises 12 residues. The germline CDR1 and CDR2 sequences are SGHTA and FQGTGA. V gave up 5 bases and J gave up 8 bases, with 9 bases separating them. The CDR3 bases are TGTGCCAGCAGCCGGGGACAAGGGGAGCTGTTTTTT. Protein product: CASSRGQGELFF. The full variable domain, with the rest looked up from reference TRBV7-3 and TRBJ2-2, is GAGVSQTPSNKVTEKGKYVELRCDPISGHTALYWYRQSLGQGPEFLIYFQGTGAADDSGLPNDRFFAVRPEGSVSTLKIQRTERGDSAVYLCASSRGQGELFFGEGSRLTVL.

This clone came up a few times. V and J are TRBV24-1 and TRBJ2-2, with TRBD2 matching over 7 bases. The length of the CDR3 is 16 residues. Germline V CDR1 and CDR2: KGHDR, SFDVKD. With 7 bases clipped from V and 6 bases from J, the junction kept 13 bases outside the gene matches. CDR3 sequence: CATRGGVGGPSGELFF. The CDR3 DNA reads TGTGCCACCAGGGGGGGTGTGGGAGGGCCTTCCGGGGAGCTGTTTTTT.

J is TRBJ2-3 and V is TRBV18; D is ambiguous. The CDR3 is 14 residues long. From germline, CDR1 is KGHSH and CDR2 LQKENI. Deletions cut 1 base from V and 2 bases from J, with 7 bases between. The CDR3 protein is CASSPLGDTDTQYF. CDR3 in DNA: TGTGCCAGCTCACCACTAGGAGACACAGATACGCAGTATTTT.

The chain carries TRBV9 and TRBJ2-7; 14 nucleotides match TRBD2. Germline values: CDR1 SGDLS, CDR2 YYNGEE. Losses at the gene ends were 4 bases for V and 9 bases for J; bases not matched to a gene: 6. This CDR3 comprises 14 residues. The CDR3 bases are TGTGCCAGCAGCCCCCCGGGACTAGCGGGAGTGCAGTACTTC. This encodes CASSPPGLAGVQYF. The complete variable domain, with remaining parts taken from reference TRBV9 and TRBJ2-7, reads DSGVTQTPKHLITATGQRVTLRCSPRSGDLSVYWYQQSLDQGLQFLIQYYNGEERAKGNILERFSAQQFPDLHSELNLSSLELGDSALYFCASSPPGLAGVQYFGPGTRLTVT.

V usage is TRBV3-1 (or the pseudogene TRBV3-2) and J usage is TRBJ2-7; 13 bases align to TRBD2. The ends lost 4 bases at V and 1 base at J; junction bases unmatched: 4. The germline V gene has CDR1 LGHDT and CDR2 YNNKEL (reference sequence). The CDR3 extends over 16 amino acids. CDR3 DNA sequence: TGTGCCAGCAGCCGGACTAGCGGGAGTTATTCCTACGAGCAGTACTTC. Its protein product is CASSRTSGSYSYEQYF.

This clone was found a few times. The V gene is TRBV7-2, the J gene TRBJ1-3; 8 bases match TRBD1. From germline, CDR1 is SGHTA and CDR2 FQGNSA. The CDR3 consists of 14 residues. The J segment lost 5 bases and the V segment lost 1 base, leaving 1 base of the junction unmatched. The CDR3 is CASSLGTGRNTIYF. The CDR3 nucleotides are TGTGCCAGCAGCTTAGGGACAGGGAGAAACACCATATATTTT.

The chain carries TRBV18 and TRBJ2-4, with D possibly TRBD1 on 6 matching bases. In germline, CDR1 is KGHSH, CDR2 LQKENI. Trimming shortened V by 3 bases and J by 0 bases, and 12 bases separated the two germline ends. CDR3 length: 16 amino acids. The CDR3 region has the DNA TGTGCCAGCTCACCGGTTCAGGGGTTAGCCAAAAACATTCAGTACTTC. Translated: CASSPVQGLAKNIQYF.